This entry lists 9 T cell receptor beta chains sequenced from one sample in a study of shared clonotypes between healthy human individuals. Sequencing used immunoSEQ multiplex PCR; TCRdb keeps in-frame clones, though not all of them. The sample holds roughly 1 million clones; about 80% are singletons and the top ten take under 0.65%. Sequenced input: memory CD4+ T cells from PBMCs. The subset is: CD45RA-negative fraction. The receptor set was obtained from a man aged 18 to 35 in good health. Some clones in this sample may be carry-over from other donors' samples.

The chain recombines TRBV5-4 with TRBJ2-7; 9 bases match TRBD1. The germline CDR1 and CDR2 sequences are SGHNT and YYREEE (reference sequence). The CDR3 runs 18 residues. V dropped 3 bases and J dropped 2; count of bases not matched to a gene: 15. CDR3: CASSSPVGGQGPTYEQYF. The CDR3 DNA follows: TGTGCCAGCAGCTCCCCCGTGGGGGGACAGGGCCCAACCTACGAGCAGTACTTC.

This chain joins TRBV7-9 and TRBJ2-6; TRBD1 matches at 7 bases. The germline gives CDR1 SEHNR, CDR2 FQNEAQ (reference sequence). V lost 5 bases to trimming and J lost 0 bases; unmatched junction nucleotides: 10. This CDR3 is 18 amino acids long. CDR3 sequence: CASSPDRALSSGANVLTF. CDR3 DNA: TGTGCCAGCAGCCCAGACAGGGCCCTAAGCTCTGGGGCCAACGTCCTGACTTTC. Full variable domain (remainder filled in from reference TRBV7-9 and TRBJ2-6): DTGVSQNPRHKITKRGQNVTFRCDPISEHNRLYWYRQTLGQGPEFLTYFQNEAQLEKSRLLSDRFSAERPKGSFSTLEIQRTEQGDSAMYLCASSPDRALSSGANVLTFGAGSRLTVL.

V and J are TRBV5-4 and TRBJ2-3; tentatively, D is TRBD2 (5 bases). In germline, CDR1 is SGHNT, CDR2 YYREEE (reference sequence). The CDR3 runs to 14 residues. The V gene lost 2 bases and the J gene lost 4 bases, with 11 bases spanning the gap. CDR3 in amino acids: CASSFTRLSDTQYF. The CDR3, as DNA: TGTGCCAGCAGCTTCACTAGGCTCTCAGATACGCAGTATTTT.

The genes are TRBV7-3 and TRBJ2-3; D ambiguous. There are 15 residues in the CDR3. V lost 2 bases, J lost 3 bases, and 12 bases lay in between. CDR1 and CDR2 (germline): SGHTA, FQGTGA. The CDR3 bases are TGTGCCAGCAGCTTACGATGGTCGTCGACAGATACGCAGTATTTT. Protein product: CASSLRWSSTDTQYF.

The chain is built from TRBV28 and TRBJ1-2; TRBD1 might be the D (5 bases). The CDR3 runs to 13 residues. Germline V gene sequence: CDR1 MDHEN, CDR2 SYDVKM. Trimming removed 10 bases from V and 2 bases from J, with 14 bases in between. CDR3 nucleotide sequence: TGTGCCACATGCAGGGCGCGAAACTATGGCTACACCTTC. Its protein product is CATCRARNYGYTF.

The chain carries TRBV28 and TRBJ2-5; D gene ambiguous. CDR1 MDHEN and CDR2 SYDVKM come from the germline V gene. The ends were cut back, 1 base at V and 5 bases at J, with 11 bases in the middle. This CDR3 spans 14 amino acids. The CDR3 sequence is CASSLFGPTETQYF. The CDR3 DNA is TGTGCCAGCAGTTTATTTGGTCCCACGGAGACCCAGTACTTC.

This clone appeared a single time. The chain combines TRBV28 with TRBJ2-7; 7 bases map to TRBD2. The V gene's germline CDR1 is MDHEN and CDR2 SYDVKM. J lost 0 bases, V lost 6 bases, and 8 bases had no gene match. This CDR3 region has 15 residues. In nucleotides, the CDR3 is TGTGCCAGCAGGCCCCAGGGAGGGTCCTCCTACGAGCAGTACTTC. Its protein is CASRPQGGSSYEQYF.

The chain carries TRBV4-1 and TRBJ1-1; a possible D gene is TRBD1 (6 bases). This CDR3 has 14 amino acids. Germline CDR1 MGHRA, CDR2 YSYEKL. Deletions cut 4 bases from V and 0 bases from J, with 9 bases between. The CDR3: CASSPRTVNTEAFF. The CDR3 coding sequence is TGCGCCAGCAGCCCGAGGACAGTGAACACTGAAGCTTTCTTT.

The chain carries TRBV10-1 and TRBJ2-2, with 7 bases aligning to TRBD1. This CDR3 has 17 residues. Per the germline V gene, CDR1 is WNHNN and CDR2 is SYGVQD (reference sequence). The V segment lost 3 bases and the J segment 3 bases; nucleotides outside the gene matches: 10. This CDR3 reads CASSDIEGARHTGELFF. In nucleotides, the CDR3 is TGCGCCAGCAGTGATATAGAGGGGGCTCGTCACACCGGGGAGCTGTTTTTT.